These 5 T cell receptor beta chains were all obtained from the same sample, sequenced in a study of human T cells and chemical hapten exposure. TCRdb recomputed calls from the RACE reads with MiXCR, one row per CDR3 protein. This table has 70,000 to 85,000 distinct CDR3 sequences, about 9% appearing once. Time point specified: healthy volunteer bleed at 6 weeks. Sequencing started from total RNA isolated from unfractionated whole blood. The material sequenced was whole blood. Receptor source: a male donor in good health. Some clones in this sample may be carry-over from other donors' samples.

This clonotype was counted a few times. This rearrangement joins TRBV5-1 to TRBJ2-7, with D maybe TRBD1 (6 bases). The CDR3 has 15 amino acids. The germline gives CDR1 SGHRS, CDR2 YFSETQ. Trimming cost V 1 base and J 6 bases, with 17 bases left between them. This CDR3 reads CASSLNPREGGEQYF. The DNA for the CDR3 is TGCGCCAGCAGCTTGAACCCCCGGGAAGGGGGCGAGCAGTACTTC. Based on the CDR3 plus reference TRBV5-1 and TRBJ2-7, the full variable domain is KAGVTQTPRYLIKTRGQQVTLSCSPISGHRSVSWYQQTPGQGLQFLFEYFSETQRNKGNFPGRFSGRQFSNSRSEMNVSTLELGDSALYLCASSLNPREGGEQYFGPGTRLTVT.

This clonotype was seen many times. The V and J genes are TRBV2 and TRBJ2-1; 11 nucleotides align to TRBD2. The V segment lost 3 bases and the J segment 4 bases; nucleotides outside the gene matches: 5. CDR3 length: 16 amino acids. The germline V gene encodes CDR1 SNHLY and CDR2 FYNNEI. The CDR3 loop is CASSDLAGGLYNEQFF. In DNA, the CDR3 is TGTGCCAGCAGTGATCTAGCGGGAGGATTGTACAATGAGCAGTTCTTC.

Many counts were recorded for this clonotype. The chain is built from TRBV4-3 and TRBJ2-3; D call uncertain. The germline V and J ends were trimmed by 0 bases and 0 bases, with 7 bases remaining between them. The germline V gene has CDR1 LGHNA and CDR2 YSLEER. This CDR3 region has 15 residues. The CDR3 is CASSQEEQSTDTQYF. CDR3 sequence (DNA): TGCGCCAGCAGCCAAGAGGAACAGAGCACAGATACGCAGTATTTT.

This clonotype appeared a few times. The J gene is TRBJ2-3, the V gene TRBV4-3; 7 bases line up with TRBD2. The CDR3 contains 19 residues. Germline lookup yields CDR1 LGHNA and CDR2 YSLEER. The ends lost 1 base at V and 7 bases at J; junction bases unmatched: 20. The CDR3 region has the DNA TGCGCCAGCAGCCAAGCCCAGGCGGGAGAAACCTCACGAACAAATACGCAGTATTTT. This sequence encodes CASSQAQAGETSRTNTQYF.

The gene calls are TRBV20-1 and TRBJ2-5; 12 nucleotides line up with TRBD2. Germline V lookup: CDR1 DFQATT, CDR2 SNEGSKA (reference sequence). This CDR3 is 13 amino acids long. Trimming cost V 7 bases and J 11 bases; bases outside gene matches: 11. The CDR3 DNA follows: TGCAGTGTAGGGCTAGCGGGAGGGCAGATTCAGTACTTC. Its translation is CSVGLAGGQIQYF.